The clone carrying this T cell receptor beta chain appeared many times. What it recognizes is unknown. The CDR3 consists of 11 residues. CDR1 and CDR2 (germline): SGHTA, FQGNSA. Between the trimmed V and J ends, which lost 2 bases and 7 bases, there was a span of 5 bases. MiXCR, applied by TCRdb to the RT-PCR reads, yields one record per CDR3 protein. This sample carries more than 400,000 distinct CDR3 sequences, roughly 7.9% of them seen once, and the ten largest clones take approximately 14%. This specimen comes from a study of response to subunit inactivated influenza vaccine. General observations from the study: Authors suggested few new T cells are recruited by each seasonal influenza vaccination.

The chain employs TRBV7-2 and TRBJ1-1; D is uncertain. Material: PBMCs from blood, obtained 23 months after vaccination. The receptor was isolated from a man aged 50 to 69 who received an inactivated influenza vaccine. CDR3 residues: CASSLLFEAFF. The CDR3 region has the DNA TGTGCCAGCAGCTTACTCTTTGAAGCTTTCTTT.